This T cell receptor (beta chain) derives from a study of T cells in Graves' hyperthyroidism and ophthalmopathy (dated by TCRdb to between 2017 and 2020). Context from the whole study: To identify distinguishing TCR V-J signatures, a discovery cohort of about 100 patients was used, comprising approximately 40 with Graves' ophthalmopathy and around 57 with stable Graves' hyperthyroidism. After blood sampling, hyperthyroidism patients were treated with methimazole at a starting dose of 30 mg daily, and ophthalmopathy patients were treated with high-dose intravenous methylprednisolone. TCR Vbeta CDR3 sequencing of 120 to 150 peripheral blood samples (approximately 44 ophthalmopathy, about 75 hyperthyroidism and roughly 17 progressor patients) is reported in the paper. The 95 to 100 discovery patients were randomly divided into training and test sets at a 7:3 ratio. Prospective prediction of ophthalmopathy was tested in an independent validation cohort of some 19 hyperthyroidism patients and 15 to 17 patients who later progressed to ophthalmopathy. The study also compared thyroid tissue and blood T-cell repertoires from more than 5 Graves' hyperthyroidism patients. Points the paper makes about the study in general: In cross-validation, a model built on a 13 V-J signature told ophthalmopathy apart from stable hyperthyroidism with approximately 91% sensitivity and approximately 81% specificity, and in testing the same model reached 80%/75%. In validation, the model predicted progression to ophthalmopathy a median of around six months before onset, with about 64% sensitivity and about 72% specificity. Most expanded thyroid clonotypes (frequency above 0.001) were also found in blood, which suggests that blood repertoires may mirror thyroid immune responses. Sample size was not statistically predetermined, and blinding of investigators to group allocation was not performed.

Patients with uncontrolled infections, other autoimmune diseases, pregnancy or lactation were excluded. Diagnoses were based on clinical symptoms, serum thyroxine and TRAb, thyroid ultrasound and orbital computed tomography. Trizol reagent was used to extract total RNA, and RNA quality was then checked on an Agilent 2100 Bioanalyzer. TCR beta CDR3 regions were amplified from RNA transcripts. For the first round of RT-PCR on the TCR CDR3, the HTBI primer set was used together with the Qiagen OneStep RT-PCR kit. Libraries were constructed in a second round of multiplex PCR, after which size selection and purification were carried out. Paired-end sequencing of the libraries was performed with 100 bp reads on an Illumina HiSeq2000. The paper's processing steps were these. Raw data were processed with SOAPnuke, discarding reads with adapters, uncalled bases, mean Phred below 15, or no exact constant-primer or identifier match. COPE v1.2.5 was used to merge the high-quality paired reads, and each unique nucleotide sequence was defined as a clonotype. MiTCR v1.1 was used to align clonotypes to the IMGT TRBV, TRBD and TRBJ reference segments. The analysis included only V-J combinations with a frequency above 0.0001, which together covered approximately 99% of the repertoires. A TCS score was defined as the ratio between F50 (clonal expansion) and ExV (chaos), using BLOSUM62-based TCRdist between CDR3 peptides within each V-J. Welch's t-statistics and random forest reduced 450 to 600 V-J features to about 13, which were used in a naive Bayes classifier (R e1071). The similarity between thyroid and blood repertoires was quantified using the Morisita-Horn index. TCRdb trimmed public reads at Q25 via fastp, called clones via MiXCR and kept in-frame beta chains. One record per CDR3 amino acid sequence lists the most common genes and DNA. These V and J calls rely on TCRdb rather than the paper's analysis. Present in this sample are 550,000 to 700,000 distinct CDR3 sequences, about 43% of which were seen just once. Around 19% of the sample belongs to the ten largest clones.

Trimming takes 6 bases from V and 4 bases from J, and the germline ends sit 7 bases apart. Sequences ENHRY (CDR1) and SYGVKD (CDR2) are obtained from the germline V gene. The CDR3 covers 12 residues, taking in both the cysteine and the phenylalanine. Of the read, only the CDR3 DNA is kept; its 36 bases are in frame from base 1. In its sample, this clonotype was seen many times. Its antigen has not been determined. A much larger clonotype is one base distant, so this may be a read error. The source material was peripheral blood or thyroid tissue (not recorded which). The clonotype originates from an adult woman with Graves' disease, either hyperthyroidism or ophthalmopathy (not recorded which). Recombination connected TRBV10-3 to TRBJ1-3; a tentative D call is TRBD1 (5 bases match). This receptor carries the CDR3 CAISRVGNTIYF. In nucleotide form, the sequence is TGTGCCATCAGCAGGGTCGGAAACACCATATATTTT.